What follows are 21 T cell receptor beta chains derived from one specimen sequenced in a study of blood T cell repertoires in COVID-19 (TCRdb year 2020). The method behind the library was the immunoSEQ multiplex PCR assay. TCRdb's version of the immuneACCESS table is confined to in-frame rearrangements and falls short of the full clone set. An unresolved V gene accounts for under half of the shortfall where checked; the remainder is of unknown origin. For this sample there are a few hundred thousand clones; approximately 85% appear just once. Under 2.5% of the sample rests with the top ten. The sequenced sample was PBMCs or T cells enriched from blood (not recorded which). These receptors originate from a man in his thirties or forties who had recovered from COVID-19.

This sequence joins TRBV5-6 and TRBJ1-1; D is undetermined. Germline CDR1 is SGHDT and CDR2 is YYEEEE. Trimming cost V 1 base and J 1 base, with 5 bases left between them. The CDR3 totals 13 residues. The CDR3 DNA sequence: TGTGCCAGCAGCTTGCACTGGAACACTGAAGCTTTCTTT. Translation gives CASSLHWNTEAFF.

The chain combines TRBV4-3 with TRBJ1-1, with D hard to call. In germline, CDR1 is LGHNA, CDR2 YSLEER. V lost 1 base, J lost 2 bases, and 8 bases lay in between. This CDR3 is 14 amino acids long. The CDR3 spells CASSQVHGNTEAFF. CDR3 bases: TGCGCCAGCAGCCAAGTACATGGTAACACTGAAGCTTTCTTT.

This clone has just one count. This chain uses TRBV7-2 with TRBJ1-5, with a tentative D call TRBD1 (5 bases). Trimming cost V 2 bases and J 4 bases, with 9 bases left between them. The CDR3 sequence is 14 residues long. Looked up from germline, CDR1 is SGHTA and CDR2 is FQGNSA. The CDR3 spells CASSLLPGNQPQHF. CDR3 nucleotides: TGTGCCAGCAGCTTACTCCCAGGGAATCAGCCCCAGCATTTT.

This clone came up once. The chain combines TRBV7-9 with TRBJ1-3, with 8 bases fitting TRBD1. Germline V gene lookup returns CDR1 SEHNR and CDR2 FQNEAQ (reference sequence). J was trimmed by 3 bases and V by 4 bases; bases with no gene match: 2. The CDR3 has 14 residues. CDR3 amino acids: CASSSDRGGNTIYF. CDR3 sequence (DNA): TGTGCCAGCAGCTCTGACAGGGGTGGAAACACCATATATTTT.

This clone was seen once. The chain is built from TRBV12-3 or TRBV12-4 and TRBJ1-2; 9 nucleotides match TRBD1. There are 12 residues in the CDR3. The junction had 0 bases not matched to a gene; V was cut back by 6 bases and J by 4 bases. The CDR3, as DNA: TGTGCCAGCAGGACAGGGGGCTATGGCTACACCTTC. It encodes CASRTGGYGYTF.

The V and J genes are TRBV18 and TRBJ1-4; D is unresolved. V was trimmed by 7 bases and J by 0 bases, leaving 15 bases between them. The CDR3 sequence is 16 residues long. Germline assignment: CDR1 KGHSH and CDR2 LQKENI. CDR3 sequence: CASCARGEATNEKLFF. CDR3 sequence (DNA): TGTGCCAGCTGTGCGCGCGGGGAGGCAACTAATGAAAAACTGTTTTTT.

This rearrangement joins TRBV11-2 to TRBJ2-6; weak D call: TRBD2 (7 bases). The CDR3 runs to 14 residues. The V gene's germline CDR1 is SGHAT and CDR2 FQNNGV. V was clipped by 11 bases and J by 0 bases, with 11 bases between them. CDR3 coding DNA: TGTGCCTCGGGGGGCGTCTCTGGGGCCAACGTCCTGACTTTC. This encodes CASGGVSGANVLTF.

The J gene is TRBJ2-3, the V gene TRBV7-9, with 8 bases that match TRBD1. The CDR3 contains 15 residues. V trimming: 7 bases; J trimming: 6 bases; junction bases outside the gene matches: 12. Per the germline V gene, CDR1 is SEHNR and CDR2 is FQNEAQ (reference sequence). CDR3 nucleotide sequence: TGTGCCAGCATCTATTGGCAGGGGGCGCAGGATACGCAGTATTTT. It codes for CASIYWQGAQDTQYF.

The V and J genes are TRBV7-9 and TRBJ2-7, with TRBD1 identical over 8 bases. The CDR3 loop spans 17 amino acids. The V gene end was trimmed by 3 bases and the J gene end by 0 bases; junction bases not matched to a gene: 10. Germline V gene sequence: CDR1 SEHNR, CDR2 FQNEAQ (reference sequence). The CDR3 sequence is CASSFWTGTLSSYEQYF. The CDR3 bases are TGTGCCAGCAGCTTTTGGACAGGGACGTTGAGCTCCTACGAGCAGTACTTC.

The rearrangement joins TRBV6-2 or TRBV6-3 to TRBJ1-1; 11 nucleotides match TRBD1. The germline V gene encodes CDR1 MNHEY and CDR2 SVGEGT. The V gene end was trimmed by 1 base and the J gene end by 1 base; junction bases not matched to a gene: 17. CDR3 length equals 21 residues. As DNA, the CDR3 is TGTGCCAGCAGTTACTGGACGGGACAGGGGGTAATCTTTTTTAGGAACACTGAAGCTTTCTTT. Its translation: CASSYWTGQGVIFFRNTEAFF.

The V and J genes are TRBV19 and TRBJ2-3, with 10 bases that match TRBD2. The CDR3 is 14 amino acids. Germline V gene data show CDR1 as LNHDA and CDR2 as SQIVND (reference sequence). V lost 9 bases, J lost 4 bases, and 7 bases stayed unmatched. The CDR3 loop is CASRERGGPDTQYF. The CDR3, as DNA: TGTGCCAGCCGAGAGCGGGGGGGCCCAGATACGCAGTATTTT.

The chain recombines TRBV5-8 with TRBJ2-5; D possibly corresponds to TRBD1 (5 bases). V was clipped by 1 base and J by 5 bases, with 15 bases between them. CDR1 and CDR2 (germline): SGHTS, YDEGEE. CDR3 length: 15 residues. The DNA for the CDR3 is TGTGCCAGCAGCTTGATCGGACACCCTGGGGAGACCCAGTACTTC. It yields the protein CASSLIGHPGETQYF.

The J gene is TRBJ1-6, the V gene TRBV19, with a possible D match to TRBD1 (5 bases). The CDR3 is made up of 15 amino acids. The V end was cut by 8 bases, the J end by 1 base, with 12 bases between. In germline, CDR1 is LNHDA, CDR2 SQIVND (reference sequence). The CDR3 reads CASLPGHSYNSPLHF. CDR3 sequence (DNA): TGTGCCAGTCTACCAGGACATTCCTATAATTCACCCCTCCACTTT.

The V gene is TRBV6-5, the J gene TRBJ2-3; D is unclear. This CDR3 region has 13 residues. Trimming cost V 6 bases and J 1 base, with 8 bases left between them. The germline gives CDR1 MNHEY, CDR2 SVGAGI. CDR3 in DNA: TGTGCCAGCAGCTGGCAGGGCACAGATACGCAGTATTTT. It encodes CASSWQGTDTQYF.

V gene TRBV11-2 combines with J gene TRBJ2-7; the match to TRBD2 covers 9 bases. CDR1 is SGHAT, CDR2 FQNNGV, per germline. The V segment lost 1 base and the J segment 6 bases; nucleotides outside the gene matches: 10. CDR3 length equals 16 residues. CDR3 sequence reads: CASSLVLAGALREQYF. The CDR3 bases are TGTGCCAGCAGCTTAGTTTTAGCGGGGGCCCTACGCGAGCAGTACTTC.

DNA for the CDR3: TGTGCCAGCAGTCCTCGACAGGTCTCCGAGCAGTACTTC. Its translation is CASSPRQVSEQYF. This chain joins TRBV6-5 and TRBJ2-7; perhaps TRBD1 as D (6 bases). The CDR3 totals 13 residues. V shed 5 bases and J shed 6 bases, with 14 bases lying between them. CDR1 is MNHEY, CDR2 SVGAGI, per germline.

The rearrangement links TRBV4-3 to TRBJ2-2; D may be TRBD1 (5 bases). CDR1 is LGHNA and CDR2 is YSLEER in the germline V gene. This CDR3 has 12 residues. With 9 bases removed from V and 8 bases from J, the gap between germline ends came to 13 bases. CDR3: CASSFSGGELFF. Written as DNA, the CDR3 is TGCGCCAGTTCCTTCTCAGGGGGGGAGCTGTTTTTT.

The chain combines TRBV12-3 or TRBV12-4 with TRBJ1-1; D uncertain. This CDR3 is built from 13 residues. V lost 4 bases to trimming and J lost 3 bases, with 9 bases between them. The CDR3 spells CASSSEVDTEAFF. DNA for the CDR3: TGTGCCAGCAGTTCGGAGGTCGACACTGAAGCTTTCTTT.

The CDR3 is CASSLPGGPGRDEQFF. The CDR3 DNA is TGTGCCAGCAGTTTACCCGGAGGACCGGGGAGGGATGAGCAGTTCTTC. The rearrangement uses TRBV27 and TRBJ2-1; 7 nucleotides line up with TRBD2. The V segment lost 2 bases and the J segment 8 bases; nucleotides outside the gene matches: 12. CDR1 MNHEY and CDR2 SMNVEV come from the germline V gene (reference sequence). CDR3 length: 16 residues.

The rearrangement links TRBV19 to TRBJ1-2; TRBD1 matches 10 bases. V lost 5 bases to trimming and J lost 2 bases; unmatched junction nucleotides: 5. Per germline, CDR1 LNHDA and CDR2 SQIVND (reference sequence). This CDR3 contains 15 residues. The CDR3 protein is CASSGPGQGNYGYTF. The CDR3 nucleotides read TGTGCCAGTAGTGGACCGGGACAGGGGAACTATGGCTACACCTTC.

The J gene is TRBJ1-4, the V gene TRBV19, with a weak D call TRBD1 (5 bases). The germline V gene has CDR1 LNHDA and CDR2 SQIVND (reference sequence). The CDR3 totals 14 residues. Trimming took 10 bases from V and 4 from J, leaving 16 bases between them. As DNA, the CDR3 is TGTGCCACCCCAACGGGGGACCGTAATGAAAAACTGTTTTTT. Its protein product is CATPTGDRNEKLFF. Looking up the rest from reference TRBV19 and TRBJ1-4 gives the full variable domain: DGGITQSPKYLFRKEGQNVTLSCEQNLNHDAMYWYRQDPGQGLRLIYYSQIVNDFQKGDIAEGYSVSREKKESFPLTVTSAQKNPTAFYLCATPTGDRNEKLFFGSGTQLSVL.